This TCR beta chain was obtained from a study of early T cells in non-severe SARS-CoV-2 infection. Study context: Alpha and beta chains were unpaired, from unsorted whole-blood bulk RNA.

This clonotype has a handful of counts. MiXCR, run by TCRdb on the 5' RACE reads, gives a single entry per CDR3 protein. The top ten hold approximately 15% of the sample, which has about 60,000 distinct CDR3 sequences, around 9% seen once. Per the germline V gene, CDR1 is SNHLY and CDR2 is FYNNEI. The CDR3 is made up of 15 amino acids. Trimming shortened V by 0 bases and J by 8 bases, and 14 bases separated the two germline ends. Specimen: whole blood. This sequence originates from an adult who was a healthcare worker with PCR-confirmed SARS-CoV-2 infection or an uninfected control (not recorded which). This chain uses TRBV2 with TRBJ2-1; D not resolved. The CDR3 sequence: CASSEAPQSSDEQFF. CDR3 sequence (DNA): TGTGCCAGCAGTGAAGCGCCGCAGTCAAGCGATGAGCAGTTCTTC. Full variable domain (outside the CDR3, taken from reference TRBV2 and TRBJ2-1): EPEVTQTPSHQVTQMGQEVILRCVPISNHLYFYWYRQILGQKVEFLVSFYNNEISEKSEIFDDQFSVERPDGSNFTLKIRSTKLEDSAMYFCASSEAPQSSDEQFFGPGTRLTVL.